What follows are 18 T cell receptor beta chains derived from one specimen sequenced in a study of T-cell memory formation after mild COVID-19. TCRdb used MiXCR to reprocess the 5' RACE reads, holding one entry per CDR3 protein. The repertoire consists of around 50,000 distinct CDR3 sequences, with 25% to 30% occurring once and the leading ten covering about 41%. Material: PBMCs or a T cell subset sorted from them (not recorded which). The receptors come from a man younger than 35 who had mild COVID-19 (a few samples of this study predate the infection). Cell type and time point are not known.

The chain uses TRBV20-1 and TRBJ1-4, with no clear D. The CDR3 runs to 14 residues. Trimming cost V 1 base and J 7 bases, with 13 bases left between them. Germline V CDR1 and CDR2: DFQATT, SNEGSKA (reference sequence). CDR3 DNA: TGCAGTGCTAGAGGGACCATCCTCGGTGAAAAACTGTTTTTT. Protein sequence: CSARGTILGEKLFF.

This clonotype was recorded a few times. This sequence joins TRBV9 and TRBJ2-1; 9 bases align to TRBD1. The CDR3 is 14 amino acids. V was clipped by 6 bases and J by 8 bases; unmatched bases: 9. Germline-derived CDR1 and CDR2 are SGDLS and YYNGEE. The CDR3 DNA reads TGTGCCAGCAACCCGGGACAGGGAAAGGATGAGCAGTTCTTC. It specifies CASNPGQGKDEQFF.

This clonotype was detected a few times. The CDR3 coding sequence is TGTGCCAGCAGCTTAGTCGGCAGGCCCAATGAGCAGTTCTTC. Residues: CASSLVGRPNEQFF. The J gene is TRBJ2-1, the V gene TRBV7-9; D unclear. V was pared by 1 base and J by 6 bases, with 10 bases between. Germline lookup yields CDR1 SEHNR and CDR2 FQNEAQ (reference sequence). The CDR3 length is 14 residues.

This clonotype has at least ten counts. CDR3 loop: CASSHINYSPNQPQHF. CDR3 nucleotide sequence: TGTGCCAGCAGCCATATTAACTATAGCCCCAATCAGCCCCAGCATTTT. V and J are TRBV7-8 and TRBJ1-5; D not certain. This CDR3 has 16 amino acids. Germline lookup yields CDR1 SGHVS and CDR2 FQNEAQ. V was trimmed by 5 bases and J by 3 bases, leaving 17 bases between them.

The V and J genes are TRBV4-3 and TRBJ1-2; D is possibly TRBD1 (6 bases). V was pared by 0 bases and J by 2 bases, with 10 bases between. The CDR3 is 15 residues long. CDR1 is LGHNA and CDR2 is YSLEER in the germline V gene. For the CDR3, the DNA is TGCGCCAGCAGCCAAGATTGGGGACAAAACTATGGCTACACCTTC. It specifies CASSQDWGQNYGYTF.

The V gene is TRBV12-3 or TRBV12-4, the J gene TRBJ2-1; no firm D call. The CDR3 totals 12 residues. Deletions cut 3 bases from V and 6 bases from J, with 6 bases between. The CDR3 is CASSFWVNEQFF. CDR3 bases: TGTGCCAGCAGTTTCTGGGTCAATGAGCAGTTCTTC.

The chain's CDR3 is CASSFRLAANYGYTF. DNA for the CDR3: TGTGCCAGCAGCTTTCGGTTGGCGGCTAACTATGGCTACACCTTC. This sequence joins TRBV5-5 and TRBJ1-2; D is uncertain. CDR1 is SGHKS, CDR2 YYEKEE, per germline (reference sequence). The CDR3 is made up of 15 amino acids. V lost 2 bases to trimming and J lost 0 bases, with 11 bases between them.

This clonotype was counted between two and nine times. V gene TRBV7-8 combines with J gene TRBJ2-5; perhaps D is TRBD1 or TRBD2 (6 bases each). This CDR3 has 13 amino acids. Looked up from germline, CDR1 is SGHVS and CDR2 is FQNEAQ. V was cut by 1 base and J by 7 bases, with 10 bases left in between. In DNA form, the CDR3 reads TGTGCCAGCAGCTTAGGACAGGAGGGGACCCAGTACTTC. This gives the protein CASSLGQEGTQYF.

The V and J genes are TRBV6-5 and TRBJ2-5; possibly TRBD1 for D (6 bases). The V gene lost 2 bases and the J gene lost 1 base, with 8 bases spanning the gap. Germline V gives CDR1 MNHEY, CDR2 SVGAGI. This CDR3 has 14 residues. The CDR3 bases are TGTGCCAGCAGTTACAGGGGGAGCCAAGAGACCCAGTACTTC. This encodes CASSYRGSQETQYF.

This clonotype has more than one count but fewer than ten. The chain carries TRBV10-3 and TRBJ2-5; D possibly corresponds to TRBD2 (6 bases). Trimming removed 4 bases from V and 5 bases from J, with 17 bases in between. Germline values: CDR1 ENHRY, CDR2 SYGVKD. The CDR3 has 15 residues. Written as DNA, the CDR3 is TGTGCCATCAGTGCACTTAGGGCTAGCGTGGAGACCCAGTACTTC. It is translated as CAISALRASVETQYF.

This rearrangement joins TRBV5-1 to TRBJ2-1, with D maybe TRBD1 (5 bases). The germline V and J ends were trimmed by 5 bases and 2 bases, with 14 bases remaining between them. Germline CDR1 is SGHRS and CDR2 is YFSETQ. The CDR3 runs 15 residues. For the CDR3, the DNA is TGCGCCAGCAGTTCCCAGGGTCAAGCCTACAATGAGCAGTTCTTC. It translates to CASSSQGQAYNEQFF.

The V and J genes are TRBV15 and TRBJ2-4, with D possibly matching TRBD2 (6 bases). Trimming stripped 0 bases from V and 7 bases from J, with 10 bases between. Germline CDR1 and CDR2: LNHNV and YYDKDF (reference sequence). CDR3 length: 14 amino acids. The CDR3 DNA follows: TGTGCCACCAGCAGAGAACGGGGGTTGAACATTCAGTACTTC. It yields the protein CATSRERGLNIQYF. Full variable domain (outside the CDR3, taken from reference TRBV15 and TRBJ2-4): DAMVIQNPRYQVTQFGKPVTLSCSQTLNHNVMYWYQQKSSQAPKLLFHYYDKDFNNEADTPDNFQSRRPNTSFCFLDIRSPGLGDTAMYLCATSRERGLNIQYFGAGTRLSVL.

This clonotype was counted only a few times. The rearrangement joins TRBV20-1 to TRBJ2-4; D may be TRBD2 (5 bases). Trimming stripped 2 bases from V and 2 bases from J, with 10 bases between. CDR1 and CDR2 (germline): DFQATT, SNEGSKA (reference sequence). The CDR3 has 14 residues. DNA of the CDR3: TGCAGTGCTAGACTTTCTAGCACCAAAAACATTCAGTACTTC. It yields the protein CSARLSSTKNIQYF.

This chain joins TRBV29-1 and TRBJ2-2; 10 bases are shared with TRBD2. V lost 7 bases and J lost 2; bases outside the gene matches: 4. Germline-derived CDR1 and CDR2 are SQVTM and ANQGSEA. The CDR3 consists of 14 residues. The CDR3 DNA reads TGCAGCGCAACTAGCGGGGTAAACACCGGGGAGCTGTTTTTT. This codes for CSATSGVNTGELFF.

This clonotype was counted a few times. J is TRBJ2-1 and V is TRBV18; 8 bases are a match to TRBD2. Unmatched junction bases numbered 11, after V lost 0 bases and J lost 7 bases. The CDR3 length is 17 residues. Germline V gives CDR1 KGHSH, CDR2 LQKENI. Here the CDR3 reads CASSPPAPGGARNEQFF. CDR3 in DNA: TGTGCCAGCTCACCACCTGCCCCGGGGGGGGCTAGGAATGAGCAGTTCTTC. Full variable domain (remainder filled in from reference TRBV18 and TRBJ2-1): NAGVMQNPRHLVRRRGQEARLRCSPMKGHSHVYWYRQLPEEGLKFMVYLQKENIIDESGMPKERFSAEFPKEGPSILRIQQVVRGDSAAYFCASSPPAPGGARNEQFFGPGTRLTVL.

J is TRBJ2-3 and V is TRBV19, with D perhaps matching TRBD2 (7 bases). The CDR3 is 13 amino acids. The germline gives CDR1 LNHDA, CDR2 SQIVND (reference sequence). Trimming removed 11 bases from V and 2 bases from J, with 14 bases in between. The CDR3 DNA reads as TGTGCCCCTACGGGGGGCAACACAGATACGCAGTATTTT. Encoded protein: CAPTGGNTDTQYF.

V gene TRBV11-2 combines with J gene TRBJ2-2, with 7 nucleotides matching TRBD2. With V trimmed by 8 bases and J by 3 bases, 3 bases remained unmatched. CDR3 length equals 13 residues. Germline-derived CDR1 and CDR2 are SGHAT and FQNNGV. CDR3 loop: CASWEGYTGELFF. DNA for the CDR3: TGTGCCAGCTGGGAGGGGTACACCGGGGAGCTGTTTTTT.

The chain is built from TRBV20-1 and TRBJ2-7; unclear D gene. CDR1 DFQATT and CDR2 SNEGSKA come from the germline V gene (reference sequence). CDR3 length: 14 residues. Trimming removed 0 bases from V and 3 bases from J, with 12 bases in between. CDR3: CSARDLTSLYEQYF. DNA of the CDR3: TGCAGTGCTAGAGATCTAACCTCCCTCTACGAGCAGTACTTC.